These 22 T cell receptor beta chains came from one sample sequenced in a study of CD8 T cells in Susac syndrome. RNA totalling roughly 0.45 to 1 ug underwent reverse transcription with random hexamers. Using its own MiXCR run on the immunoSEQ multiplex PCR reads, TCRdb lists one record per CDR3 protein. This table holds roughly 140,000 distinct CDR3 sequences, 85% to 95% found once. Sequenced: CD4+ T cells from PBMCs. These receptors were obtained from a human donor with Susac syndrome.

The V and J genes are TRBV12-3 or TRBV12-4 and TRBJ2-1, with D possibly being TRBD2 (5 bases). The CDR3 is 15 residues long. With 6 bases removed from V and 0 bases from J, the gap between germline ends came to 12 bases. In DNA form, the CDR3 reads TGTGCCAGCAGCCCTGGACTCCACTCCTACAATGAGCAGTTCTTC. Translating gives CASSPGLHSYNEQFF.

The CDR3 coding sequence is TGCGCCAGCAGCCCCCGGGACTCCATGAACACTGAAGCTTTCTTT. Residues: CASSPRDSMNTEAFF. The V and J genes are TRBV4-1 and TRBJ1-1, with D possibly matching TRBD1 (5 bases). The V gene's germline CDR1 is MGHRA and CDR2 YSYEKL. Trimming left V 4 bases short and J 0 bases short, with 12 bases between. The length of the CDR3 is 15 residues.

The chain uses TRBV11-2 and TRBJ2-2; 8 nucleotides match TRBD1. After removal of 5 bases from V and 5 bases from J, the junction contained 4 bases not matched to a gene. The length of the CDR3 is 14 residues. The V gene's germline CDR1 is SGHAT and CDR2 FQNNGV. CDR3 loop: CASSPTGATGELFF. In nucleotides, the CDR3 is TGTGCCAGCAGCCCGACAGGGGCGACCGGGGAGCTGTTTTTT.

The rearrangement links TRBV5-1 to TRBJ1-1, with D uncertain. This CDR3 has 14 amino acids. V was cut by 7 bases and J by 0 bases, with 13 bases left in between. The germline gives CDR1 SGHRS, CDR2 YFSETQ. CDR3 amino acids: CASVREEMNTEAFF. DNA of the CDR3: TGCGCCAGCGTTAGAGAGGAGATGAACACTGAAGCTTTCTTT.

This chain uses TRBV29-1 with TRBJ2-3; possibly TRBD2 for D (6 bases). This CDR3 spans 14 amino acids. V was cut by 5 bases and J by 1 base, with 13 bases left in between. CDR1 and CDR2 (germline): SQVTM, ANQGSEA. The CDR3 region is CSVSTQRGTDTQYF. CDR3 DNA: TGCAGCGTTTCAACCCAGCGGGGCACAGATACGCAGTATTTT.

This chain joins TRBV18 and TRBJ1-5; 7 positions match TRBD1. CDR3 size: 16 residues. After removal of 6 bases from V and 2 bases from J, the junction contained 10 bases not matched to a gene. Germline CDR1 reads KGHSH; CDR2 reads LQKENI. The CDR3 nucleotides are TGTGCCAGCTCCTCGCAGGGGGGGGCTGGCAATCAGCCCCAGCATTTT. Its protein is CASSSQGGAGNQPQHF.

This clonotype has only one observation. This chain links TRBV25-1 with TRBJ2-7, with 9 nucleotides matching TRBD1. CDR1 is MGHDK and CDR2 is SYGVNS in the germline V gene. The CDR3 covers 15 residues. V shed 7 bases and J 5 bases; nucleotides not matched to a gene: 12. DNA for the CDR3: TGTGCCAGCACCTCAAACGGGACAGGGATCGACGAGCAGTACTTC. Protein sequence: CASTSNGTGIDEQYF.

V and J are TRBV20-1 and TRBJ2-5; D is unresolved. The CDR3 contains 11 residues. Looked up from germline, CDR1 is DFQATT and CDR2 is SNEGSKA (reference sequence). V shed 7 bases and J shed 5 bases, with 11 bases lying between them. The CDR3 DNA is TGCAGTGGGGTGGGTGGGGAGACCCAGTACTTC. This gives the protein CSGVGGETQYF.

This chain links TRBV20-1 with TRBJ2-3, with TRBD2 identical over 8 bases. J gave up 3 bases and V 0 bases, and 8 bases lay outside the gene matches. CDR3 length: 16 residues. Per germline, CDR1 DFQATT and CDR2 SNEGSKA (reference sequence). The CDR3 DNA reads TGCAGTGCTAGAGACCCGGGGGGGAGTAATACAGATACGCAGTATTTT. Protein: CSARDPGGSNTDTQYF.

J is TRBJ2-3 and V is TRBV12-3 or TRBV12-4; D is unresolved. There are 11 residues in the CDR3. Trimming removed 7 bases at V and 1 base at J, with 3 bases between. CDR3 sequence: CASIGTDTQYF. Here the CDR3 DNA reads TGTGCCAGCATTGGCACAGATACGCAGTATTTT.

This clonotype was counted a single time. The V and J genes are TRBV7-3 and TRBJ2-1; 12 positions agree with TRBD2. CDR1 and CDR2 from the germline V gene are SGHTA and FQGTGA. CDR3 length: 15 amino acids. The J segment lost 2 bases and the V segment lost 5 bases, leaving 1 base of the junction unmatched. The CDR3 here is CASSPSGGAYNEQFF. In DNA, the CDR3 is TGTGCCAGCAGCCCTAGCGGGGGGGCCTACAATGAGCAGTTCTTC.

J is TRBJ2-7 and V is TRBV20-1; the D call may be TRBD1 or TRBD2 (5 bases each). The CDR3 sequence is 13 residues long. Looked up from germline, CDR1 is DFQATT and CDR2 is SNEGSKA (reference sequence). V lost 3 bases to trimming and J lost 0 bases, with 9 bases between them. Here the CDR3 DNA reads TGCAGTGCTAGCGGGGCAGGCTCCTACGAGCAGTACTTC. It encodes CSASGAGSYEQYF.

This sequence joins TRBV28 and TRBJ1-4, with 10 bases lining up with TRBD1. CDR3 length: 15 amino acids. Germline V gene data show CDR1 as MDHEN and CDR2 as SYDVKM. The ends lost 3 bases at V and 6 bases at J; junction bases unmatched: 4. The CDR3, as DNA: TGTGCCAGCAGTTTGGTAGGACAGGGGGATGAAAAACTGTTTTTT. Amino acid sequence: CASSLVGQGDEKLFF. Looking up the rest from reference TRBV28 and TRBJ1-4 gives the full variable domain: DVKVTQSSRYLVKRTGEKVFLECVQDMDHENMFWYRQDPGLGLRLIYFSYDVKMKEKGDIPEGYSVSREKKERFSLILESASTNQTSMYLCASSLVGQGDEKLFFGSGTQLSVL.

The chain couples TRBV11-2 to TRBJ2-1; D is ambiguous. With 1 base removed from V and 10 bases from J, the gap between germline ends came to 8 bases. CDR1 is SGHAT, CDR2 FQNNGV, per germline. The CDR3 is 12 residues long. The CDR3 DNA reads as TGTGCCAGCAGCTTAGCCGTCCGCGAGCAGTTCTTC. Protein: CASSLAVREQFF. Based on the CDR3 plus reference TRBV11-2 and TRBJ2-1, the full variable domain is EAGVAQSPRYKIIEKRQSVAFWCNPISGHATLYWYQQILGQGPKLLIQFQNNGVVDDSQLPKDRFSAERLKGVDSTLKIQPAKLEDSAVYLCASSLAVREQFFGPGTRLTVL.

The chain joins TRBV4-3 to TRBJ1-2; D might be TRBD1 (5 bases). The germline gives CDR1 LGHNA, CDR2 YSLEER. Trimming pared 0 bases from V and 6 bases from J, leaving 8 bases between. The CDR3 has 13 residues. Here the CDR3 DNA reads TGCGCCAGCAGCCAAGAGAGGGGTCATGGCTACACCTTC. Translation: CASSQERGHGYTF.

This chain joins TRBV7-2 and TRBJ2-5; maybe TRBD2 (6 bases). Germline V gene sequence: CDR1 SGHTA, CDR2 FQGNSA. CDR3 length: 14 amino acids. Trimming took off 4 bases at V and 5 bases at J, with 14 bases between the two ends. CDR3 nucleotides: TGTGCCAGCAGCTCCGGGGGAAGCGTTGAGACCCAGTACTTC. It specifies CASSSGGSVETQYF.

The genes are TRBV9 and TRBJ2-5, with 9 bases lining up with TRBD2. With 2 bases clipped from V and 4 bases from J, the junction kept 9 bases outside the gene matches. The germline CDR1 and CDR2 sequences are SGDLS and YYNGEE. The CDR3 is 16 residues long. DNA for the CDR3: TGTGCCAGCAGCGTCTTGATGAGTAGCGGGGGAGAGACCCAGTACTTC. This encodes CASSVLMSSGGETQYF.

V is TRBV20-1 and J is TRBJ2-3, with D hard to call. V shed 4 bases and J shed 6 bases, with 14 bases lying between them. Germline V gene lookup returns CDR1 DFQATT and CDR2 SNEGSKA (reference sequence). The CDR3 contains 13 residues. CDR3 bases: TGCAGTGCTACCGACAATCGAGGTGATACGCAGTATTTT. It codes for CSATDNRGDTQYF.

The CDR3 here is CSVEEEETQYF. The CDR3 DNA follows: TGCAGCGTGGAGGAGGAAGAGACCCAGTACTTC. The rearrangement links TRBV29-1 to TRBJ2-5; D may be TRBD2 (5 bases). The length of the CDR3 is 11 residues. CDR1 SQVTM and CDR2 ANQGSEA come from the germline V gene. Trimming pared 6 bases from V and 3 bases from J, leaving 8 bases between.

This clonotype was recorded only once. The rearrangement links TRBV20-1 to TRBJ1-3, with D maybe TRBD1 (6 bases). CDR1 is DFQATT and CDR2 is SNEGSKA in the germline V gene (reference sequence). Trimming removed 2 bases from V and 2 bases from J, with 7 bases in between. CDR3 size: 13 residues. CDR3 amino acids: CSARRTAGNTIYF. CDR3 nucleotide sequence: TGCAGTGCTAGAAGGACAGCTGGAAACACCATATATTTT.

The rearrangement uses TRBV7-2 and TRBJ2-1, with D possibly TRBD2 on 5 matching bases. Trimming cost V 7 bases and J 6 bases, with 16 bases left between them. Germline V gives CDR1 SGHTA, CDR2 FQGNSA. The CDR3 has 14 amino acids. CDR3 sequence (DNA): TGTGCCAGCACCCTTATGGTAGAGGGCAATGAGCAGTTCTTC. Its protein product is CASTLMVEGNEQFF.

The rearrangement joins TRBV7-9 to TRBJ1-5, with D possibly TRBD1 on 5 matching bases. CDR3 length: 14 amino acids. The germline V and J ends were trimmed by 5 bases and 2 bases, with 10 bases remaining between them. CDR1 is SEHNR, CDR2 FQNEAQ, per germline (reference sequence). CDR3 sequence reads: CASSGGGGNQPQHF. CDR3 sequence (DNA): TGTGCCAGCAGCGGGGGTGGGGGCAATCAGCCCCAGCATTTT.